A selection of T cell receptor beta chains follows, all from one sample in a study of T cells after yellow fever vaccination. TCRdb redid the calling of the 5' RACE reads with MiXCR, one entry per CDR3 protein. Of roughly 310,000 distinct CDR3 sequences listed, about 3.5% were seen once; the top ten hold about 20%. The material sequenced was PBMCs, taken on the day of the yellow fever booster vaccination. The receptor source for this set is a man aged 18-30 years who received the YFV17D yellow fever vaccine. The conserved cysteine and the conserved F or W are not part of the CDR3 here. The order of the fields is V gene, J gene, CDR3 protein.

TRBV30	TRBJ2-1	AWRPGPVAQF
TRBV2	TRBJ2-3	ASRDRGSADTQY
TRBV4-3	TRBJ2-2	ASSQGRGLNTGELF
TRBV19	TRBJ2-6	ATLGVSGANVLT
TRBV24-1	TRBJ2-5	ATSDGDTKTQY
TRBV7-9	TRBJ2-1	ASSLALAGLYNEQF
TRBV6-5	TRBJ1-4	ASSYSNPSGDEKLF
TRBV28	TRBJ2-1	ASSPSTSGGYNEQF
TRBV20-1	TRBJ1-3	SARSTPGNTRLY
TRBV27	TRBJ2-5	ASSQISTQGPGETQY
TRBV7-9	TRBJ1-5	ASSTQGSNQPQH
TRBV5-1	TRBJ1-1	ASSTGTGGTEAF
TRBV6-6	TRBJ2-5	ASSNPGQTQETQY
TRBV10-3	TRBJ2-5	AISEITGQETQY
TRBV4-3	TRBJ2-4	ASSRIGGPLAKNIQY